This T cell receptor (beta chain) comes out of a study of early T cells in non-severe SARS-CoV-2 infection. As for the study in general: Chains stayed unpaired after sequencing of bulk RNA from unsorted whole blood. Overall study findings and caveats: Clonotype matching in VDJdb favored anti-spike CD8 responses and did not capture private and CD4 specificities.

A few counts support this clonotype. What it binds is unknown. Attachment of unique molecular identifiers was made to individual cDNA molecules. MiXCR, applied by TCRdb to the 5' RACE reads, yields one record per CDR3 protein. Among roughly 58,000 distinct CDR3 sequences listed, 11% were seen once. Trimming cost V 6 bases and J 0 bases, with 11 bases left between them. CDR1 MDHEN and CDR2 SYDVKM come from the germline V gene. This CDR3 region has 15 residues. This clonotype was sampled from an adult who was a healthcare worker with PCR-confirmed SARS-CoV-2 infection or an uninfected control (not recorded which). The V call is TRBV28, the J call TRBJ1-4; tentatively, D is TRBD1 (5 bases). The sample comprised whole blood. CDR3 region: CASRGTLATNEKLFF. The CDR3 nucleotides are TGTGCCAGCAGAGGGACTCTTGCAACTAATGAAAAACTGTTTTTT.